The rows below give T cell receptor beta chains drawn from one sample of a study of CD8+ T cells in alopecia areata. TCRdb's table, derived via immunoSEQ multiplex PCR, lists solely in-frame clones and lacks some. The table records about 100,000 clones, roughly 56% of them present only once. This specimen was CD8+ T cells sorted from blood, taken at roughly week 58, from a patient treated with tofacitinib. The receptors derive from a human donor with alopecia areata. Both conserved end residues are part of each CDR3. The D gene is left open where the match is weak. Clone size is not always given. Where it is, it says once, few, many or a class for expanded clones.

j_call | clone_size | d_call | v_call | cdr3_aa | cdr3_nt
TRBJ1-2 | . | TRBD1 | TRBV9 | CASSVTGGADYGYTF | TGTGCCAGCAGCGTAACAGGGGGCGCCGACTATGGCTACACCTTC
TRBJ1-1 | . | . | TRBV9 | CASSVGNKNEAFF | TGTGCCAGCAGCGTGGGCAATAAAAATGAAGCTTTCTTT
TRBJ2-3 | few | . | TRBV7-8 | CASSLVVGSTDTQYF | TGTGCCAGCAGCTTAGTGGTGGGGAGCACAGATACGCAGTATTTT
TRBJ2-5 | few | . | TRBV6-5 | CASSYSLGIQETQYF | TGTGCCAGCAGTTACTCGTTGGGGATCCAAGAGACCCAGTACTTC
TRBJ2-5 | few | TRBD2 | TRBV5-1 | CASSLMALAAGETQYF | TGCGCCAGCAGCTTGATGGCTCTAGCAGCGGGGGAGACCCAGTACTTC
TRBJ1-1 | . | . | TRBV2 | CASPGVDTEAFF | TGTGCCAGCCCAGGCGTTGACACTGAAGCTTTCTTT
TRBJ2-1 | . | . | TRBV5-1 | CASSLISSSYNEQFF | TGCGCCAGCAGCCTTATTTCGAGCTCCTACAATGAGCAGTTCTTC
TRBJ2-1 | . | TRBD1 | TRBV9 | CASSTGGKNEQFF | TGTGCCAGCAGTACAGGGGGCAAGAATGAGCAGTTCTTC
TRBJ2-1 | . | TRBD2 | TRBV25-1 | CASSETQTSGGANEQFF | TGTGCCAGCAGTGAGACCCAAACTAGCGGGGGGGCCAATGAGCAGTTCTTC
TRBJ1-1 | . | . | TRBV29-1 | CSVPRGVDTEAFF | TGCAGCGTCCCTCGGGGGGTTGACACTGAAGCTTTCTTT